What follows is one T cell receptor beta chain and its context. The specificity of this receptor is unknown. Qualities for individual bases were not recorded, and no much larger clone is one base off. What the time point label conveys for this sample: baseline before first vaccination. The treatment or condition label for this specimen denotes: meningococcal conjugate vaccine given as trial control. Samples from vaccinated people were obtained from the UK trials COV001 and COV002, which included a single-blind randomized controlled phase 2/3 trial of AZD1222 (ChAdOx1 nCoV-19) in healthy adults. Trial participant PBMC samples were collected at day 0 and day 28 after the second dose for TCRbeta chain sequencing. The sample is drawn from a study of T cell responses to AZD1222 COVID-19 vaccine (dated by TCRdb to 2020 to 2023). With respect to the entire study: A total of approximately 240 trial participants underwent TCR sequencing, of whom about 200 had received two doses of AZD1222 and some 25 had received two doses of the MenACWY control vaccine. Trial participants were enrolled into age subgroups of 18-55, 56-69 and 70-plus years, which contained approximately 150, 30 and 60 TCR-sequenced participants, respectively.

What the work shows at the level of the full study, not this receptor alone: Participants were mostly white British, with more females than males. The authors suggested clonal diversity may have been underestimated. The whole spike protein was spanned by vaccine-associated CD4 TCRs, and dominant responses were seen in regions 160-218 and 743-854. After two AZD1222 doses, both the breadth and the depth of spike-specific TCRs were significantly higher than at day 0 and than in MenACWY recipients. The 56-69-year group was small, and its depth increase did not reach significance, likely because of low power. Conclusions about previously exposed vaccinees are limited, since just a handful of AZD1222 recipients were seropositive for SARS-CoV-2 at baseline. No day 14 peak-response samples were available, so repertoires were characterized only after the peak T cell response. Reportedly, close to half of the unique spike-specific TCRs recognized epitopes lying outside the regions that are mutated in the B.1.351 and B.1.1.7 variants.

The CDR3 regions of human TCRbeta chains were subjected to immunosequencing. The authors processed their data as follows. TCRs in the repertoires were compared against a reference library of SARS-CoV-2-specific TCRs that had been generated with the MIRA antigen-specificity platform. Breadth was defined as the fraction of unique TCRs that were SARS-CoV-2-associated. Depth was defined as the fraction of total T cells that were SARS-CoV-2-associated. Each spike-specific TCR was assigned to its reactive spike region and to a CD4 or CD8 class using the MIRA data. Log10-transformed breadth and depth values were compared by one-way ANOVA with Sidak's multiple comparisons tests. The table comes from immuneACCESS by way of TCRdb, which keeps in-frame sequences with V and J called. Part of the clones is missing from these tables; in studies checked, under half for an unresolved V gene and the rest for unknown reasons. D and trimming come from the DNA, and the V and J calls and clone size come from that table. The sample table lists 150,000 to 170,000 clones, 80% to 90% of them with a count of one. 5.5% to 6% of the sample lies in the top ten.

V drops 4 bases and J drops 1 base, leaving 13 bases in between. Sequences SEHNR (CDR1) and FQNEAQ (CDR2) are obtained from the germline V gene (reference sequence). Its CDR3 holds 16 amino acids, cysteine through phenylalanine. Only the CDR3 DNA is retained, 48 bases long and in frame from the first base. Sequencing was performed on peripheral blood, taken on day 0 of MenACWY control vaccination. The chain is made from TRBV7-9 and TRBJ2-2; a tentative D call is TRBD1 (6 bases match). The source is an adult in good health. The CDR3 here reads CASSSPGQKNTGELFF. The DNA sequence is as follows: TGTGCCAGCAGCTCGCCCGGACAGAAGAACACCGGGGAGCTGTTTTTT.